Each of the 15 T cell receptor beta chains below was sequenced from the same sample in a study of molecular identifiers for immune sequencing clone quantification. A single record per CDR3 protein comes from TCRdb applying MiXCR to the PCR reads. The table includes about 640,000 distinct CDR3 sequences, 15% to 20% detected once. The sample taken for sequencing was naive CD8+ T cells from blood, with Jurkat cell RNA spiked in. Sample subset: FACS-sorted CD8+CD4-CCR7+CD45RA+ naive T cells. These receptors all come from a human donor in good health. Some libraries in this study had Jurkat cell RNA spiked in.

The sample holds many counts of this clonotype. V usage is TRBV5-1 and J usage is TRBJ2-3; TRBD2 aligns across 9 bases. The CDR3 is made up of 16 amino acids. With V trimmed by 4 bases and J by 0 bases, 6 bases remained unmatched. Germline CDR1 SGHRS, CDR2 YFSETQ. DNA of the CDR3: TGCGCCAGCAGCCTCGGGACTAGCCGAAGCACAGATACGCAGTATTTT. Amino acids: CASSLGTSRSTDTQYF.

This clonotype was counted many times. The rearrangement joins TRBV6-6 to TRBJ2-7, with TRBD1 matching 9 bases. The V gene end was trimmed by 6 bases and the J gene end by 0 bases; junction bases not matched to a gene: 6. This CDR3 comprises 15 residues. Germline CDR1 MNHNY, CDR2 SVGAGI (reference sequence). The CDR3, as DNA: TGTGCCAGCAGCGGGGGGACAGGGAGCTCCTACGAGCAGTACTTC. The encoded protein is CASSGGTGSSYEQYF.

V is TRBV20-1 and J is TRBJ2-5, with TRBD2 matching over 9 bases. V lost 0 bases, J lost 4 bases, and 6 bases stayed unmatched. The CDR3 runs to 15 residues. Germline CDR1 is DFQATT and CDR2 is SNEGSKA (reference sequence). CDR3 amino acids: CSARDRAGGPETQYF. In DNA form, the CDR3 reads TGCAGTGCTAGAGATCGGGCGGGAGGGCCAGAGACCCAGTACTTC.

This clonotype occurred many times. CDR3 DNA: TGTGCCAGCAGTTTAGCGGGACTAGCGGCGGATACGCAGTATTTT. As protein: CASSLAGLAADTQYF. The rearrangement uses TRBV12-3 or TRBV12-4 and TRBJ2-3; TRBD2 matches 11 bases. V dropped 0 bases and J dropped 6; count of bases not matched to a gene: 2. The length of the CDR3 is 15 residues.

This clonotype was seen many times. This chain uses TRBV20-1 with TRBJ1-3; no clear D. Trimming cost V 1 base and J 2 bases, with 9 bases left between them. The CDR3 totals 14 residues. Germline V lookup: CDR1 DFQATT, CDR2 SNEGSKA (reference sequence). The CDR3 loop is CSARGGFTGNTIYF. The CDR3 DNA sequence: TGCAGTGCTAGAGGGGGATTCACTGGAAACACCATATATTTT.

This clonotype was counted only a few times. The chain combines TRBV9 with TRBJ2-7, with 7 bases fitting TRBD1. CDR3 size: 14 residues. V lost 2 bases and J lost 5; bases outside the gene matches: 7. Germline CDR1 SGDLS, CDR2 YYNGEE. Here the CDR3 DNA reads TGTGCCAGCAGCGTCGAGACAGGGCCCAACGAGCAGTACTTC. This codes for CASSVETGPNEQYF.

This clonotype was found many times. The rearrangement uses TRBV14 and TRBJ1-6; 10 nucleotides line up with TRBD1. Germline CDR1 reads SGHDN; CDR2 reads FVKESK. Losses at the gene ends were 3 bases for V and 3 bases for J; bases not matched to a gene: 8. The CDR3 is 18 residues long. The CDR3, as DNA: TGTGCCAGCAGCCATGAGACAGGGGGCGCTTTCTATAATTCACCCCTCCACTTT. Protein: CASSHETGGAFYNSPLHF.

This clonotype was counted only a few times. The final CDR3 position lacks the conserved phenylalanine or tryptophan, pointing to a likely read error. The chain employs TRBV11-2 and TRBJ2-7; D unresolved. The V end was cut by 0 bases, the J end by 5 bases, with 26 bases between. The CDR3 loop spans 19 amino acids. Per germline, CDR1 SGHAT and CDR2 FQNNGV. The CDR3 coding sequence is TGTGCCAGCAGCTTAGATCGTCACCATCTTACCTCAAGGAGCGACGAGCAGTACCTC. Encoded protein: CASSLDRHHLTSRSDEQYL.

The table lists this clonotype with a count of one. The V and J genes are TRBV29-1 and TRBJ1-1; possible D gene TRBD1, 6 bases. The CDR3 totals 12 residues. V lost 4 bases, J lost 8 bases, and 14 bases lay in between. Germline V CDR1 and CDR2: SQVTM, ANQGSEA. The CDR3 bases are TGCAGCGTTGCCGTTGGGGGGCCCGAAGCTTTCTTT. The encoded protein is CSVAVGGPEAFF.

This clonotype was seen a handful of times. Likely a read error: the CDR3 ends without its conserved phenylalanine or tryptophan. CDR3 DNA: TGTGCCAGTAGGGACAGCCCCACTGAAGCTTTCCTT. Translating gives CASRDSPTEAFL. The rearrangement uses TRBV19 and TRBJ1-1; tentative D call: TRBD1 (6 bases). V lost 6 bases to trimming and J lost 4 bases, with 9 bases between them. CDR3 size: 12 residues. Germline V gives CDR1 LNHDA, CDR2 SQIVND (reference sequence).

This clonotype showed up many times. In DNA form, the CDR3 reads TGCGCCAGCAACAAAGGGGGCTCCTACGAGCAGTACTTC. Translation gives CASNKGGSYEQYF. The chain carries TRBV5-1 and TRBJ2-7, with a weak D call TRBD1 (6 bases). V lost 6 bases and J lost 0, with 10 bases in between. CDR3 length: 13 amino acids. The germline V gene has CDR1 SGHRS and CDR2 YFSETQ.

With respect to this clonotype: One base away lies a much larger clone, so this may be a sequencing read error. This rearrangement joins TRBV4-3 to TRBJ2-1; TRBD2 matches at 10 bases. The CDR3 runs 18 residues. CDR1 is LGHNA, CDR2 YSLEER, per germline. V lost 0 bases and J lost 9; bases outside the gene matches: 14. In nucleotides, the CDR3 is TGCGCCAGCAGCCAAGACGGATCAGGGCTAGCGGGAGAAATTGAGCAGTTCTTC. As protein: CASSQDGSGLAGEIEQFF.

This clonotype showed up many times. The CDR3 is CASSQELYRIGEQYF. CDR3 in DNA: TGCGCCAGCAGCCAAGAGTTGTATAGAATCGGCGAGCAGTACTTC. The gene calls are TRBV4-3 and TRBJ2-7, with unresolved D. The CDR3 spans 15 residues. Germline values: CDR1 LGHNA, CDR2 YSLEER. V was clipped by 0 bases and J by 6 bases, with 15 bases between them.

The chain uses TRBV29-1 and TRBJ1-2; D gene uncertain. The CDR3 extends over 11 amino acids. Per germline, CDR1 SQVTM and CDR2 ANQGSEA. V dropped 3 bases and J dropped 7 bases, with 9 bases sitting between them. CDR3 region: CSVDRHLGYTF. CDR3 nucleotides: TGCAGCGTTGATCGGCACCTTGGCTACACCTTC.

Concerning this clonotype: A read error is possible here, since a much larger clone lies one base away. The chain combines TRBV20-1 with TRBJ2-1; D not resolved. Per the germline V gene, CDR1 is DFQATT and CDR2 is SNEGSKA (reference sequence). The CDR3 contains 12 residues. The DNA of the CDR3 is TGCAGGGGTAGGAATTTGGTGAATGAGCAGTTCTTC. As protein: CRGRNLVNEQFF.